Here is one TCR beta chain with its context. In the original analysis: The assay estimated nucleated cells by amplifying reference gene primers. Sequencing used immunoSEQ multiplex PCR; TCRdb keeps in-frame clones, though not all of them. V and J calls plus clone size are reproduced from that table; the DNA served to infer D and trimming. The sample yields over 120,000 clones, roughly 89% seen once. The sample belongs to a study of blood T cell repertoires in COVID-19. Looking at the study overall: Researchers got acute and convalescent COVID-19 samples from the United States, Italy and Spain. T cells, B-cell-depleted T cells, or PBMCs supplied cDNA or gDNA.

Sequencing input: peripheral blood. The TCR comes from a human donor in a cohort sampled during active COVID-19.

Here the CDR3 DNA reads TGTGCCAGCAGCTTTACGCGTCCAGGGACTGAAGCTTTCTTT. This translates into CASSFTRPGTEAFF. The J gene is TRBJ1-1, the V gene TRBV7-9; the D gene is possibly TRBD1 (5 bases). This CDR3 comprises 14 residues. The germline gives CDR1 SEHNR, CDR2 FQNEAQ (reference sequence). V gave up 3 bases and J gave up 5 bases, with 13 bases separating them.